The 30 T cell receptor beta chains presented below share a single source sample, sequenced in a study of patients and donors after allogeneic stem cell transplantation. Each CDR3 protein is one row after TCRdb ran MiXCR on the RT-PCR reads. The sample contains under 170,000 distinct CDR3 sequences, approximately 37% of which appear only once. The sample was blood, either unsorted or a sorted T cell fraction (not recorded which). Every receptor here comes from a human donor who was either an allogeneic HSCT recipient or a stem cell or donor lymphocyte infusion donor (not recorded which). It is not recorded whose cells these are; they may come from a transplant donor.

The chain links TRBV19 to TRBJ1-2; no clear D. Trimming took 2 bases from V and 6 from J, leaving 10 bases between them. The CDR3 totals 13 residues. CDR1 is LNHDA, CDR2 SQIVND, per germline (reference sequence). CDR3 amino acids: CASSIPAENGYTF. CDR3 in DNA: TGTGCCAGTAGTATACCCGCGGAGAATGGCTACACCTTC.

This clonotype has ten or more counts. The genes are TRBV12-3 or TRBV12-4 and TRBJ1-1; the D is unclear. V was shortened by 6 bases and J by 6 bases, with 17 bases between the two germline ends. CDR3 length: 14 amino acids. CDR3 loop: CASSRPTPGAEAFF. The CDR3 coding sequence is TGTGCCAGCAGCCGGCCGACGCCGGGAGCTGAAGCTTTCTTT.

This clonotype turned up a few times. The rearrangement joins TRBV12-3 or TRBV12-4 to TRBJ1-4; D might be TRBD1 (5 bases). The CDR3 contains 13 residues. The V gene lost 6 bases and the J gene lost 4 bases, with 9 bases spanning the gap. CDR3: CASRRQHNEKLFF. The CDR3, as DNA: TGTGCCAGCAGGCGACAGCATAATGAAAAACTGTTTTTT.

CDR3 loop: CASSKRPSLRAYEQYV. DNA for the CDR3: TGTGCCAGCAGCAAGCGCCCTTCCCTCAGGGCCTACGAGCAGTACGTC. V usage is TRBV21-1 and J usage is TRBJ2-7; whether TRBD1, the table's D call, matches the DNA was not checked. TRBV21-1 is a recognized pseudogene. This CDR3 is 16 amino acids long.

The table lists this clonotype with many counts. The V call is TRBV4-2, the J call TRBJ1-5; no definite D call. The CDR3 has 16 amino acids. Germline V CDR1 and CDR2: LGHNA, YNFKEQ. The V gene lost 3 bases and the J gene lost 8 bases, with 20 bases spanning the gap. Here the CDR3 reads CASSQQRDRPWEPQHF. CDR3 bases: TGTGCCAGCAGCCAGCAAAGAGACCGGCCATGGGAGCCCCAGCATTTT.

V is TRBV4-3 and J is TRBJ1-3; possible D gene TRBD1, 5 bases. Trimming pared 0 bases from V and 7 bases from J, leaving 16 bases between. This CDR3 contains 16 residues. Germline lookup yields CDR1 LGHNA and CDR2 YSLEER. CDR3 nucleotides: TGCGCCAGCAGCCAAGAAGGGCGGATGGAGGGGAACACCATATATTTT. Amino acid sequence: CASSQEGRMEGNTIYF.

The chain has TRBV29-1 and TRBJ2-3; D unresolved. V dropped 1 base and J dropped 7 bases, with 6 bases sitting between them. The CDR3 totals 11 residues. Germline V CDR1 and CDR2: SQVTM, ANQGSEA. This CDR3 reads CSVEAFNTQYF. As DNA, the CDR3 is TGCAGCGTTGAAGCCTTTAATACGCAGTATTTT.

The CDR3 coding sequence is TGTGCCATCAGTGAGTTGCAGGTAGCGGGGGGCCCGAACACCGGGGAGCTGTTTTTT. Its translation: CAISELQVAGGPNTGELFF. The rearrangement links TRBV10-3 to TRBJ2-2; 10 bases agree with TRBD2. V was pared by 1 base and J by 0 bases, with 8 bases of the junction left unmatched. Germline V gene sequence: CDR1 ENHRY, CDR2 SYGVKD. CDR3 length: 19 residues.

This clonotype has more than one count but fewer than ten. The genes are TRBV29-1 and TRBJ1-2, with 7 bases lining up with TRBD1. The trim removed 4 bases at V and 7 bases at J, leaving 9 bases unmatched. The CDR3 loop spans 13 amino acids. The germline gives CDR1 SQVTM, CDR2 ANQGSEA. The CDR3 DNA follows: TGCAGCGTTGTCAGGGGGACGTCGAGTGGCTACACCTTC. It specifies CSVVRGTSSGYTF.

This clonotype has a handful of counts. The chain uses TRBV27 and TRBJ1-5; a weak D match, TRBD1 (5 bases). CDR3 length: 16 amino acids. Germline CDR1 and CDR2: MNHEY and SMNVEV (reference sequence). Trimming took 2 bases from V and 2 from J, leaving 13 bases between them. The CDR3: CASSLRAGMGNQPQHF. The CDR3 region has the DNA TGTGCCAGCAGTTTAAGGGCAGGGATGGGCAATCAGCCCCAGCATTTT.

This clonotype was detected a few times. The rearrangement joins TRBV7-9 to TRBJ1-6; 7 bases are shared with TRBD1. From germline, CDR1 is SEHNR and CDR2 FQNEAQ (reference sequence). V was clipped by 5 bases and J by 6 bases; unmatched bases: 4. The CDR3 totals 14 residues. The CDR3 coding sequence is TGTGCCAGCAGCCTTGGGACAGCTAATTCACCCCTCCACTTT. Its translation is CASSLGTANSPLHF.

The chain uses TRBV20-1 and TRBJ2-7; 9 nucleotides agree with TRBD1. The CDR3 sequence is 14 residues long. Germline lookup yields CDR1 DFQATT and CDR2 SNEGSKA (reference sequence). The V and J ends lost 3 bases and 2 bases, in that order; junction bases with no gene match: 5. Here the CDR3 reads CSARKGTGPYEQYV. CDR3 nucleotides: TGCAGTGCTAGGAAAGGGACAGGGCCCTACGAGCAGTACGTC.

The chain combines TRBV5-1 with TRBJ1-2, with 7 bases that match TRBD1. V was clipped by 0 bases and J by 6 bases; unmatched bases: 5. Germline CDR1 and CDR2: SGHRS and YFSETQ. This CDR3 spans 14 amino acids. CDR3 sequence reads: CASSLGPGGDGYTF. CDR3 nucleotides: TGCGCCAGCAGCTTGGGGCCAGGGGGAGATGGCTACACCTTC.

V and J are TRBV5-5 and TRBJ1-2; TRBD1 matches 9 bases. CDR1 and CDR2 from the germline V gene are SGHKS and YYEKEE (reference sequence). The CDR3 has 16 residues. The J segment lost 4 bases and the V segment lost 5 bases, leaving 12 bases of the junction unmatched. The CDR3 reads CASSWDRVALRYGYTF. The CDR3 DNA reads as TGTGCCAGCAGTTGGGACAGGGTGGCCCTTCGCTATGGCTACACCTTC. The whole variable domain, filled in from reference TRBV5-5 and TRBJ1-2, reads DAGVTQSPTHLIKTRGQQVTLRCSPISGHKSVSWYQQVLGQGPQFIFQYYEKEERGRGNFPDRFSARQFPNYSSELNVNALLLGDSALYLCASSWDRVALRYGYTFGSGTRLTVV.

In this sample, this clonotype turned up a few times. The chain combines TRBV20-1 with TRBJ2-7; D may be TRBD2 (8 bases). The CDR3 has 14 amino acids. Trimming pared 6 bases from V and 0 bases from J, leaving 15 bases between. CDR1 and CDR2 (germline): DFQATT, SNEGSKA (reference sequence). This CDR3 is CSAKTGTSSYEQYV. CDR3 nucleotide sequence: TGCAGTGCAAAGACAGGGACTAGCTCCTACGAGCAGTACGTC.

This clonotype was detected only a few times. The chain is built from TRBV19 and TRBJ1-1; no clear D gene. Germline V gene data show CDR1 as LNHDA and CDR2 as SQIVND (reference sequence). V gave up 5 bases and J gave up 0 bases, with 16 bases separating them. The length of the CDR3 is 16 residues. The CDR3, as DNA: TGTGCCAGTAGTGAATGGGTCGGCTTACTGAACACTGAAGCTTTCTTT. It is translated as CASSEWVGLLNTEAFF.

This clonotype was observed a few times. The rearrangement joins TRBV5-1 to TRBJ2-1; no clear D gene. Trimming removed 0 bases at V and 5 bases at J, with 6 bases between. In germline, CDR1 is SGHRS, CDR2 YFSETQ. The CDR3 is 13 residues long. The CDR3 DNA reads TGCGCCAGCAGCTTGGAACGGGACAATGAGCAGTTCTTC. As protein: CASSLERDNEQFF.

This chain joins TRBV6-5 and TRBJ1-4; D not certain. V lost 8 bases and J 5 bases, leaving 9 bases between the germline ends. The germline CDR1 and CDR2 sequences are MNHEY and SVGAGI. The CDR3 covers 12 residues. The CDR3 spells CASGTQNEKLFF. The CDR3 region has the DNA TGTGCCAGCGGAACGCAGAATGAAAAACTGTTTTTT.

V is TRBV7-2 and J is TRBJ2-5; perhaps TRBD2 as D (7 bases). Germline CDR1 reads SGHTA; CDR2 reads FQGNSA. CDR3 size: 16 residues. Deletions cut 1 base from V and 9 bases from J, with 21 bases between. The CDR3 here is CASSLVARGPYLPQYF. CDR3 DNA: TGTGCCAGCAGCTTAGTGGCGCGGGGGCCTTATTTGCCCCAGTACTTC.

The chain employs TRBV29-1 and TRBJ2-5; 9 bases are a match to TRBD2. Germline values: CDR1 SQVTM, CDR2 ANQGSEA. The junction had 8 bases not matched to a gene; V was cut back by 4 bases and J by 5 bases. CDR3 size: 14 residues. CDR3 DNA: TGCAGCGTTGCCGCGGGAGGGGGCGAGGAGACCCAGTACTTC. It specifies CSVAAGGGEETQYF.

This clonotype was detected once. At one end the junction does not follow the germline gene, possibly because of a read error. The rearrangement joins TRBV2 to TRBJ1-6, with D possibly matching TRBD1 (6 bases). This CDR3 comprises 15 residues. The germline V gene has CDR1 SNHLY and CDR2 FYNNEI. CDR3 bases: TGTGCCAGGAGTGAAGAGGACAGCTATAATTCACCCCTCCACTTT. It specifies CARSEEDSYNSPLHF.

V usage is TRBV28 and J usage is TRBJ2-3; maybe TRBD1 (5 bases). In germline, CDR1 is MDHEN, CDR2 SYDVKM. The V end lost 2 bases, the J end lost 6 bases, and 12 bases lay between the germline ends. This CDR3 is built from 14 residues. The DNA for the CDR3 is TGTGCCAGCAGTTTAGTCACGGACACGGATACGCAGTATTTT. Translated, it gives CASSLVTDTDTQYF.

V gene TRBV12-3 or TRBV12-4 combines with J gene TRBJ2-1, with TRBD1 matching 11 bases. The CDR3 runs to 15 residues. J was trimmed by 8 bases and V by 5 bases; bases with no gene match: 8. As DNA, the CDR3 is TGTGCCAGCAGTCTAGGACAGGGGGCAATCGATGAGCAGTTCTTC. Translation: CASSLGQGAIDEQFF.

V is TRBV12-3 or TRBV12-4 and J is TRBJ2-1; no firm D call. This CDR3 spans 10 amino acids. V was clipped by 5 bases and J by 6 bases, with 2 bases between them. The chain's CDR3 is CASSLNEQFF. Written as DNA, the CDR3 is TGTGCCAGCAGTCTCAATGAGCAGTTCTTC.

This clonotype came up a few times. The CDR3 bases are TGTGCCAGCAGGCCAGAAGTACATACGCAGTATTTT. Its protein is CASRPEVHTQYF. The chain links TRBV12-3 or TRBV12-4 to TRBJ2-3; no clear D gene. Trimming cost V 6 bases and J 7 bases, with 11 bases left between them. The length of the CDR3 is 12 residues.

The genes are TRBV4-1 and TRBJ1-1; TRBD1 matches 7 bases. V was pared by 4 bases and J by 5 bases, with 10 bases of the junction left unmatched. Per the germline V gene, CDR1 is MGHRA and CDR2 is YSYEKL. The CDR3 consists of 15 residues. The CDR3 DNA reads TGCGCCAGCAGCCGACCGGACAGGATGGGAACTGAAGCTTTCTTT. This codes for CASSRPDRMGTEAFF.

This chain links TRBV30 with TRBJ1-2; no clear D gene. The CDR3 is made up of 16 amino acids. Germline V gene data show CDR1 as GTSNPN and CDR2 as SVGIG (reference sequence). The V end lost 2 bases, the J end lost 1 base, and 17 bases lay between the germline ends. CDR3 region: CAWSPSRRSFNYGYTF. The CDR3 DNA sequence: TGTGCCTGGAGTCCCTCTAGACGAAGCTTTAACTATGGCTACACCTTC.

The chain has TRBV7-9 and TRBJ2-1; D possibly corresponds to TRBD1 (6 bases). Per the germline V gene, CDR1 is SEHNR and CDR2 is FQNEAQ (reference sequence). Between the trimmed V and J ends, which lost 5 bases and 2 bases, there was a span of 10 bases. The CDR3 sequence is 14 residues long. The CDR3: CASSTGQTYNEQFF. CDR3 DNA sequence: TGTGCCAGCAGCACAGGACAGACCTACAATGAGCAGTTCTTC. Full variable domain (remainder filled in from reference TRBV7-9 and TRBJ2-1): DTGVSQNPRHKITKRGQNVTFRCDPISEHNRLYWYRQTLGQGPEFLTYFQNEAQLEKSRLLSDRFSAERPKGSFSTLEIQRTEQGDSAMYLCASSTGQTYNEQFFGPGTRLTVL.

J is TRBJ2-1 and V is TRBV25-1, with D possibly TRBD2 on 5 matching bases. CDR1 MGHDK and CDR2 SYGVNS come from the germline V gene. There are 11 residues in the CDR3. With 4 bases removed from V and 10 bases from J, the gap between germline ends came to 8 bases. The CDR3 spells CASSAGGEQFF. The DNA of the CDR3 is TGTGCCAGCAGTGCCGGAGGCGAGCAGTTCTTC.

V gene TRBV7-2 combines with J gene TRBJ1-2, with TRBD1 matching over 8 bases. The CDR3 has 16 amino acids. V shed 5 bases, J shed 5 bases, and the junction held 13 bases outside the gene matches. Germline loops: CDR1 SGHTA, CDR2 FQGNSA. The CDR3 nucleotides read TGTGCCAGCAGCCAAGACGGGACAGGCGCTCTGTATGGCTACACCTTC. Its protein product is CASSQDGTGALYGYTF.